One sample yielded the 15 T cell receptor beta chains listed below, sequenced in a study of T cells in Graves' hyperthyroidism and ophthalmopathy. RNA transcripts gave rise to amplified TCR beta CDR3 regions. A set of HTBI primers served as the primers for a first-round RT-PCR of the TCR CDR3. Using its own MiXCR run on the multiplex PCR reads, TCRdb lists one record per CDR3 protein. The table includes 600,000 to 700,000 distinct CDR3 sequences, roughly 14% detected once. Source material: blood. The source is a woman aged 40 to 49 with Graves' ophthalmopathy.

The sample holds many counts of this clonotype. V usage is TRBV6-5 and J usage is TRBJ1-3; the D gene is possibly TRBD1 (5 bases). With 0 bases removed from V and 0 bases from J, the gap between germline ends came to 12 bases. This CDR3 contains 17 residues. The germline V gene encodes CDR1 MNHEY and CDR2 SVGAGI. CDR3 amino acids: CASSYSPYGGSGNTIYF. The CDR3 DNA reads TGTGCCAGCAGTTACTCACCGTACGGGGGCTCTGGAAACACCATATATTTT.

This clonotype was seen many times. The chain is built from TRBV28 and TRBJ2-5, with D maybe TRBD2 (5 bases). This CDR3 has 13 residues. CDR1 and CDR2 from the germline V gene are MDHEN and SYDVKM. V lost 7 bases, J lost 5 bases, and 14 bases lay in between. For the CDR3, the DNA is TGTGCCAGCATCTCTGCGGGCGGGGAGACCCAGTACTTC. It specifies CASISAGGETQYF.

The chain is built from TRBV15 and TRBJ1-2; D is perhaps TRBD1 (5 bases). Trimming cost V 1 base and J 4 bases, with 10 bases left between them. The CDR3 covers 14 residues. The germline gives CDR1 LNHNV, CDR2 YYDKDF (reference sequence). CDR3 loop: CATSRAQGSYGYTF. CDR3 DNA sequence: TGTGCCACCAGCAGAGCTCAGGGTTCCTATGGCTACACCTTC.

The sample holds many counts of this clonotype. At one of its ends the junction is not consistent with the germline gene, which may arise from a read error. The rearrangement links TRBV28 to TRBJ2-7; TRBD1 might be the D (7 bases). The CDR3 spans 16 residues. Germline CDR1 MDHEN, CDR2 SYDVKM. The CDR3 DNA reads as TGTGCCAGCAGCTTATGGGGGGACAGAGCCTCCTACGAGCAGTACTTC. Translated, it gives CASSLWGDRASYEQYF.

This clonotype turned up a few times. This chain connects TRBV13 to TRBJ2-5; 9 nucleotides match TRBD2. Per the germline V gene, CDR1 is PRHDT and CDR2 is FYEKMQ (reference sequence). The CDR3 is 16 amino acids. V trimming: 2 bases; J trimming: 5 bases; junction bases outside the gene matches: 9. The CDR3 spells CASSLSGGGRAETQYF. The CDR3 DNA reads TGTGCCAGCAGCTTAAGTGGTGGCGGGAGGGCTGAGACCCAGTACTTC.

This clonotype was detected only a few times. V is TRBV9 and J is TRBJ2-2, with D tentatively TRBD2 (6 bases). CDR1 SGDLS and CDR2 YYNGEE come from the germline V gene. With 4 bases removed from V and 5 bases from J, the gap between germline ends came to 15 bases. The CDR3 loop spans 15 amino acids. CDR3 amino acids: CASSPSAGLTGELFF. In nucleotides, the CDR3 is TGTGCCAGCAGCCCGTCGGCGGGATTAACCGGGGAGCTGTTTTTT. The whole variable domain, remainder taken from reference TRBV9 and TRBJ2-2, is DSGVTQTPKHLITATGQRVTLRCSPRSGDLSVYWYQQSLDQGLQFLIQYYNGEERAKGNILERFSAQQFPDLHSELNLSSLELGDSALYFCASSPSAGLTGELFFGEGSRLTVL.

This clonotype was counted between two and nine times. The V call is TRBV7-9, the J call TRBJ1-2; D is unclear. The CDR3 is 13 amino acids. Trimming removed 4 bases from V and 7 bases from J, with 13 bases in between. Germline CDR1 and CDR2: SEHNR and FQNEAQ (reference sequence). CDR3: CASSSGWGSGYTF. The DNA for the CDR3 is TGTGCCAGCAGCTCCGGATGGGGTAGTGGCTACACCTTC.

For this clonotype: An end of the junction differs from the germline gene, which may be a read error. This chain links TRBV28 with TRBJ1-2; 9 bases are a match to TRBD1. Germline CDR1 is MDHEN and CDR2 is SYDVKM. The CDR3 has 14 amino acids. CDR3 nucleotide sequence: TGTTCCAGCAGTCCCCCGGGACAGGGTTATGGCTACACCTTC. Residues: CSSSPPGQGYGYTF.

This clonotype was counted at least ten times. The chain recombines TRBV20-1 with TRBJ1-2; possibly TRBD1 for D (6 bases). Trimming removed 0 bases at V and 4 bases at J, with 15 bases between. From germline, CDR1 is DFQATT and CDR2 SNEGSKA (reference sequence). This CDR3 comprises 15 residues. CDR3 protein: CSARDTGQPTYGYTF. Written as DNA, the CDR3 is TGCAGTGCTAGAGACACGGGACAACCGACCTATGGCTACACCTTC.

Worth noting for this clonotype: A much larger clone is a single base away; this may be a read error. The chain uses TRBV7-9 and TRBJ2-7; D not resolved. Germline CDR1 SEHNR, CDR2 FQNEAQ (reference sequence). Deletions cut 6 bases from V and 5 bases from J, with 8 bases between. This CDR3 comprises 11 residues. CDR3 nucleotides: TGTGCCAGCAGTTCCAATGACGAGCAGTACTTC. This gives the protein CASSSNDEQYF. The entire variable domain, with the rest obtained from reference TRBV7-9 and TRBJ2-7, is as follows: DTGVSQNPRHKITKRGQNVTFRCDPISEHNRLYWYRQTLGQGPEFLTYFQNEAQLEKSRLLSDRFSAERPKGSFSTLEIQRTEQGDSAMYLCASSSNDEQYFGPGTRLTVT.

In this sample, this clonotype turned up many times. The CDR3, as DNA: TGTGCCAGCAGCTCGCTTTTGGGCAGGGAAGAGACCCAGTACTTC. Translating it yields CASSSLLGREETQYF. The chain is built from TRBV7-9 and TRBJ2-5; possibly TRBD1 for D (5 bases). The CDR3 sequence is 15 residues long. Trimming took 4 bases from V and 3 from J, leaving 15 bases between them. Germline values: CDR1 SEHNR, CDR2 FQNEAQ (reference sequence).

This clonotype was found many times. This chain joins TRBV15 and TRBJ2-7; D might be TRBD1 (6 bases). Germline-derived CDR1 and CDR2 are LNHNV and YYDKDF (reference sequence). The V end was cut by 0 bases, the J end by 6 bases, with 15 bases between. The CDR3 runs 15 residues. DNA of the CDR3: TGTGCCACCAGCAGAGATCTAACAGGGTTAGGCGAGCAGTACTTC. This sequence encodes CATSRDLTGLGEQYF.

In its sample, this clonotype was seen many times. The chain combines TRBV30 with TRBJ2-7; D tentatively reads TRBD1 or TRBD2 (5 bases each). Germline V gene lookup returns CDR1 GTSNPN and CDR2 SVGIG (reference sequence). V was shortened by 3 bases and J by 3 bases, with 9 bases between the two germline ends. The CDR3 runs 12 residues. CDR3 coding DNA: TGTGCCTGGAGAACGGGGCACTACGAGCAGTACTTC. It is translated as CAWRTGHYEQYF.

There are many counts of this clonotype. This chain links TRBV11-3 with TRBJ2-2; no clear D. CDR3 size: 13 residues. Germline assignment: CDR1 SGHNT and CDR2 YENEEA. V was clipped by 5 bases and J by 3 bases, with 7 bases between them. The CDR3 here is CASSPPHTGELFF. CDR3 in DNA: TGTGCCAGCAGCCCCCCGCACACCGGGGAGCTGTTTTTT.

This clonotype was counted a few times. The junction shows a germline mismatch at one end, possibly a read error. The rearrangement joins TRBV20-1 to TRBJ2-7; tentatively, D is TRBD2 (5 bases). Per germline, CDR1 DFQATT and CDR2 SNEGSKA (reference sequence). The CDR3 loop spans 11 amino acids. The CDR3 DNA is TGCAGTGCTCGGTCCGACTACGAGCAGCACTTC. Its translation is CSARSDYEQHF.